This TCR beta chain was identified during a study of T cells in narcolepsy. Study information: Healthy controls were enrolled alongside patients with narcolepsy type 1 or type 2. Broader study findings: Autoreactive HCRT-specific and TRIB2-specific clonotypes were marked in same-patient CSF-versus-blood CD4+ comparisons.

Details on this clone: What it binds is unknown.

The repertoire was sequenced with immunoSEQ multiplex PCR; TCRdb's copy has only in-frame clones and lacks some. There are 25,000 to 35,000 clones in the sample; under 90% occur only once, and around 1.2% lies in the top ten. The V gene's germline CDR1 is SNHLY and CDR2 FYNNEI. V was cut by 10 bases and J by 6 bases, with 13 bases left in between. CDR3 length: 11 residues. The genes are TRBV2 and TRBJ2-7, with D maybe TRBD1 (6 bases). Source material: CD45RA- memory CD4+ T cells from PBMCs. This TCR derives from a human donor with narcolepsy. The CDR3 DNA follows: TGTGCCACCCAAGGACAGCTCGAGCAGTACTTC. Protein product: CATQGQLEQYF.